The entry below describes one TCR beta chain. The data originate from a study of control samples from healthy donors and cancer patients. The CDR3 contains 15 residues. V was shortened by 7 bases and J by 8 bases, with 22 bases between the two germline ends. The germline CDR1 and CDR2 sequences are MDHEN and SYDVKM. Method: immunoSEQ multiplex PCR; TCRdb's copy keeps in-frame clones and lacks some. The table records 74,000 or so clones, around nine tenths of them present only once. V is TRBV28 and J is TRBJ2-3; the D gene is possibly TRBD1 (6 bases). Source material: blood. The sequence came from a man aged 45-60 years in good health. CDR3 coding DNA: TGTGCCAGCACTCAACATGACAGGACCTGGGGTACGCAGTATTTT. It yields the protein CASTQHDRTWGTQYF.